The 16 T cell receptor beta chains below were found in one sample sequenced in a study of blood T cell repertoires in COVID-19. The method was immunoSEQ multiplex PCR; TCRdb's version includes in-frame clones alone and lacks a portion of them. The sample carries fewer than 300,000 clones, around 85% recorded once. Sequencing was performed on peripheral blood. Receptors were obtained from a man aged 45 to 65 with active or convalescent COVID-19.

A note on this clone: The germline gene is not matched at one end of the junction; a read error may be the cause. This rearrangement joins TRBV6-2 or TRBV6-3 to TRBJ2-5, with 10 bases lining up with TRBD2. The germline V gene encodes CDR1 MNHEY and CDR2 SVGEGT. The CDR3 has 13 amino acids. CDR3 nucleotide sequence: TGTGCCAGCAGTCAGGGACCGGGACTAGCGACCAACTTC. This codes for CASSQGPGLATNF.

The chain recombines TRBV12-3 or TRBV12-4 with TRBJ2-1; possibly TRBD2 for D (5 bases). The CDR3 is 12 residues long. The ends were cut back, 6 bases at V and 10 bases at J, with 13 bases in the middle. For the CDR3, the DNA is TGTGCCAGCAGCCCGGGAACGCACGAGCAGTTCTTC. This codes for CASSPGTHEQFF.

This chain links TRBV4-1 with TRBJ2-3, with D possibly being TRBD2 (5 bases). V lost 1 base to trimming and J lost 3 bases, with 20 bases between them. In germline, CDR1 is MGHRA, CDR2 YSYEKL. The CDR3 length is 18 residues. The DNA of the CDR3 is TGCGCCAGCAGCCAAGTGCAACGTGCGGGCCTCGGTACAGATACGCAGTATTTT. Translated: CASSQVQRAGLGTDTQYF.

J is TRBJ1-5 and V is TRBV6-5, with 8 nucleotides matching TRBD1. CDR1 is MNHEY, CDR2 SVGAGI, per germline. Trimming removed 7 bases from V and 2 bases from J; junction bases left unmatched: 1. The length of the CDR3 is 13 residues. The CDR3 reads CASKTGGNQPQHF. CDR3 in DNA: TGTGCCAGCAAGACAGGGGGCAATCAGCCCCAGCATTTT.

CDR3 in DNA: TGTGCCACCAGCAGAGATTACGCTGGTGGATCGGGGCAGTTCTTC. Translated, it gives CATSRDYAGGSGQFF. The chain links TRBV15 to TRBJ2-1, with D hard to call. CDR3 length: 15 residues. V shed 0 bases and J shed 12 bases, with 18 bases lying between them. Germline V lookup: CDR1 LNHNV, CDR2 YYDKDF (reference sequence).

This clone was seen only a few times. V is TRBV7-9 and J is TRBJ2-3; 9 bases align to TRBD2. This CDR3 region has 16 residues. Germline lookup yields CDR1 SEHNR and CDR2 FQNEAQ (reference sequence). V shed 6 bases and J 3 bases; nucleotides not matched to a gene: 10. In DNA, the CDR3 is TGTGCCAGCAGTCCTCGTGGCGGGAGGGTGACAGATACGCAGTATTTT. It encodes CASSPRGGRVTDTQYF.

The J gene is TRBJ1-5, the V gene TRBV4-2; D remains ambiguous. Germline CDR1 LGHNA, CDR2 YNFKEQ. The V end was cut by 0 bases, the J end by 3 bases, with 9 bases between. This CDR3 has 15 amino acids. CDR3 amino acids: CASSQEGRHNQPQHF. CDR3 coding DNA: TGTGCCAGCAGCCAAGAAGGCAGGCACAATCAGCCCCAGCATTTT.

This chain links TRBV5-1 with TRBJ2-5; D is possibly TRBD1 (6 bases). Trimming cost V 4 bases and J 4 bases, with 14 bases left between them. Germline CDR1 is SGHRS and CDR2 is YFSETQ. This CDR3 contains 14 residues. This chain's CDR3 is CASSPSTGSETQYF. The CDR3 bases are TGCGCCAGCAGCCCCTCCACAGGGTCAGAGACCCAGTACTTC.

V gene TRBV20-1 combines with J gene TRBJ1-2, with D uncertain. Germline V gene data show CDR1 as DFQATT and CDR2 as SNEGSKA (reference sequence). This CDR3 has 10 amino acids. With 6 bases removed from V and 7 bases from J, the gap between germline ends came to 9 bases. CDR3 bases: TGCAGTGCCGAACTCGGTGGCTACACCTTC. Residues: CSAELGGYTF.

The chain combines TRBV29-1 with TRBJ1-5, with D possibly TRBD1 on 5 matching bases. The CDR3 contains 13 residues. Germline lookup yields CDR1 SQVTM and CDR2 ANQGSEA. V lost 4 bases and J lost 7, with 14 bases in between. The CDR3 DNA is TGCAGCGTTGTGGTAGGGGATGGACAGCCCCAGCATTTT. This translates into CSVVVGDGQPQHF.

The V and J genes are TRBV28 and TRBJ1-2; D gene unclear. The CDR3 is 14 amino acids. V shed 8 bases and J shed 4 bases, with 17 bases lying between them. The germline CDR1 and CDR2 sequences are MDHEN and SYDVKM. CDR3 coding DNA: TGTGCCAGCTCCGACCGGGGTTCCCTCTATGGCTACACCTTC. It encodes CASSDRGSLYGYTF.

The genes are TRBV7-2 and TRBJ2-2, with 8 bases lining up with TRBD2. The CDR3 length is 16 residues. From germline, CDR1 is SGHTA and CDR2 FQGNSA. Losses at the gene ends were 5 bases for V and 5 bases for J; bases not matched to a gene: 10. The CDR3, as DNA: TGTGCCAGCAGCCCCATGGCGGGGGGAAGTACCGGGGAGCTGTTTTTT. Its translation is CASSPMAGGSTGELFF.

The rearrangement joins TRBV27 to TRBJ2-7; 7 bases are shared with TRBD2. V lost 7 bases, J lost 5 bases, and 14 bases stayed unmatched. Germline values: CDR1 MNHEY, CDR2 SMNVEV (reference sequence). This CDR3 spans 15 amino acids. The DNA of the CDR3 is TGTGCCAGCAACCCTCTGGGCGGGAGTGTCCACGAGCAGTACTTC. Translating gives CASNPLGGSVHEQYF.

The chain joins TRBV6-6 to TRBJ1-1; TRBD1 is a possible D gene (6 bases). The CDR3 loop spans 15 amino acids. Germline CDR1 and CDR2: MNHNY and SVGAGI (reference sequence). Deletions cut 5 bases from V and 2 bases from J, with 15 bases between. In DNA, the CDR3 is TGTGCCAGCAGTCTCGGACAGCTAGCTAACACTGAAGCTTTCTTT. It is translated as CASSLGQLANTEAFF.

The chain is built from TRBV3-1 (or the pseudogene TRBV3-2) and TRBJ1-2; D may be TRBD1 (5 bases). This CDR3 comprises 15 residues. Germline V gene lookup returns CDR1 LGHDT and CDR2 YNNKEL (reference sequence). V was cut by 4 bases and J by 4 bases, with 16 bases left in between. The DNA of the CDR3 is TGTGCCAGCAGCCCAAACCCAGGGTCGCCCTATGGCTACACCTTC. Protein sequence: CASSPNPGSPYGYTF.

This chain connects TRBV28 to TRBJ1-4, with TRBD1 identical over 10 bases. Germline values: CDR1 MDHEN, CDR2 SYDVKM. This CDR3 comprises 15 residues. The trim removed 11 bases at V and 1 base at J, leaving 7 bases unmatched. DNA for the CDR3: TGTGCCGTTGGGACAGGGGTAGGAACTAATGAAAAACTGTTTTTT. This gives the protein CAVGTGVGTNEKLFF.